This paragraph covers one T cell receptor (beta chain) sequence. Sequencing was performed with immunoSEQ multiplex PCR; in TCRdb, only in-frame clones are kept and a portion is missing. The sample contains around 280,000 clones, roughly nine tenths of which appear only once. The sample belongs to a study of blood T cell repertoires in COVID-19. Study-level information: Specimens from acute and convalescent COVID-19 originated in the United States, Italy and Spain. From T cells, B-cell-depleted T cells, or PBMCs came the material, which was cDNA or gDNA.

The CDR3 contains 14 residues. Deletions cut 6 bases from V and 3 bases from J, with 12 bases between. Germline CDR1 and CDR2: KGHSH and LQKENI. The chain uses TRBV18 and TRBJ2-1, with D unclear. This clonotype was sampled from a woman in her fifties or sixties who had recovered from COVID-19. The sequenced material came from peripheral blood. The CDR3 DNA reads TGTGCCAGCTCCCCAGACCAGGTCTACAATGAGCAGTTCTTC. Translating it yields CASSPDQVYNEQFF.